Listed below are T cell receptor beta chains from one sample, sequenced in a study of blood T cell repertoires in COVID-19. TCRdb's table, derived via immunoSEQ multiplex PCR, lists solely in-frame clones and lacks some. Here the sample spans about 64,000 clones, about 86% being singletons. Input material: peripheral blood. All receptors come from a man aged 35 to 55 with acute or convalescent COVID-19. Both conserved end residues are part of each CDR3. A D gene is named only where the DNA matches it firmly. Clone size is stated in some rows and not others, as once, few, many or a class when expanded.

TGTGCCAGCAGCGGACAGGGAGGGATGGAAAAACTGTTTTTT CASSGQGGMEKLFF NA TRBD1 TRBJ1-4 TRBV6-5 14
TGTGCCTGTTCGGACAGGGAGGCTGAAGCTTTCTTT CACSDREAEAFF NA TRBD1 TRBJ1-1 TRBV30 12
TGCAGCGTTGATCTAGGACAGTTATACAATGAGCAGTTCTTC CSVDLGQLYNEQFF NA NA TRBJ2-1 TRBV29-1 14
TGTGCCAGCAGTCCGACAGGGGGGCATGGCTACACCTTC CASSPTGGHGYTF NA TRBD1 TRBJ1-2 TRBV2 13
TGCGCCAGCAGCCAAGATAAGGGAGGGACCCTGGGCAATCAGCCCCAGCATTTT CASSQDKGGTLGNQPQHF NA NA TRBJ1-5 TRBV4-1 18
TGTGCCAGCAGCTTAGCAGTCCCCCTGAGTGGCTACACCTTC CASSLAVPLSGYTF NA NA TRBJ1-2 TRBV7-2 14
TGTGCCAGTAGAGGACTAGGGGATGGTGGGGACACTGAAGCTTTCTTT CASRGLGDGGDTEAFF NA NA TRBJ1-1 TRBV19 16
TGTGCCAGCAGGCAGGACAGGGGCTATGGCTACACCTTC CASRQDRGYGYTF NA TRBD1 TRBJ1-2 TRBV6-5 13
TGTGCCAGCAGCTTAGCCCGGAGGGGCGGTCAAGCTTTCTTT CASSLARRGGQAFF NA NA TRBJ1-1 TRBV11-2 14
TGTGCCAGCACCGGGAGGGCTGAAGCTTTCTTT CASTGRAEAFF NA NA TRBJ1-1 TRBV2 11
TGCAGCGGGCTGGACAGGAACACTGAAGCTTTCTTT CSGLDRNTEAFF NA NA TRBJ1-1 TRBV29-1 12
TGTGCCAGCACCGGAGGAGGGGGCAGAGAAACTGAAGCTTTCTTT CASTGGGGRETEAFF NA TRBD1 TRBJ1-1 TRBV2 15
TGTGCTAGTGGTTTGGTACTTAGAGGTTTAATCCTAGCGGGGGGGGAAAGCACAGATACGCAGTATTTT CASGLVLRGLILAGGESTDTQYF NA TRBD2 TRBJ2-3 TRBV12-5 23
TGTGCCAGCAGCATAAGCAGGCAGCCCCAGCATTTT CASSISRQPQHF NA NA TRBJ1-5 TRBV5-8 12
TGTGCCAGCAGCTGGGGACAGGGGGCGGAGGATACGCAGTATTTT CASSWGQGAEDTQYF NA TRBD1 TRBJ2-3 TRBV7-9 15
TGTGCCTGGAGTGTAAAGGCGGGGGGGCCAGATACGCAGTATTTT CAWSVKAGGPDTQYF NA TRBD2 TRBJ2-3 TRBV30 15
TGTGCCAGCTCACTAACGGAGTATAATTCACCCCTCCACTTT CASSLTEYNSPLHF NA NA TRBJ1-6 TRBV18 14
TGTGCCAGCAGCCCCACCGACTCGGGGGGAGCAGGCTACACCTTC CASSPTDSGGAGYTF NA NA TRBJ1-2 TRBV7-3 15
TGTGCCAGCAGCTTGGTCGGGTATCAGGGTAACTATGGCTACACCTTC CASSLVGYQGNYGYTF NA NA TRBJ1-2 TRBV5-6 16
TGTGCCATCAGTGGTGGACAGGGCTTCAATTTT CAISGGQGFNF NA TRBD1 TRBJ1-3 TRBV10-3 11
TGCAGTGCTAGTGTGGGGAGGGGACAGGGTACGTCAGGGGCCAACGTCCTGACTTTC CSASVGRGQGTSGANVLTF once TRBD1 TRBJ2-6 TRBV20-1 19
TGTGCCAGCAGAATTTCCGGAAAACTGTTTTTT CASRISGKLFF NA NA TRBJ1-4 TRBV12-3/TRBV12-4 11
TGTGCCAGCAGTGGGACTAGCGGGGCCACGCAGTATTTT CASSGTSGATQYF NA TRBD2 TRBJ2-3 TRBV2 13
TGTGCCAGTAGTATCGGGACACCTGGCGATGAGCAGTTCTTC CASSIGTPGDEQFF NA NA TRBJ2-1 TRBV19 14
TGTGCCAGCACGATTACAGGGATCCGCGAGCAGTACTTC CASTITGIREQYF NA NA TRBJ2-7 TRBV12-3/TRBV12-4 13
TGTGCCAGCAGTATTCCAGGGGTGGGAAACACCATATATTTT CASSIPGVGNTIYF NA NA TRBJ1-3 TRBV6-6 14
TGTGCCAGCAGCGGATCGGTATCGGCCGGGGAGCTGTTTTTT CASSGSVSAGELFF NA NA TRBJ2-2 TRBV9 14
TGTGCCAGTAGCTGGGGCGGGGCCCTCGGAGATACGCAGTATTTT CASSWGGALGDTQYF once NA TRBJ2-3 TRBV19 15
TGTGCCAGCAGTTACTCACCCTCCGGCTATGGCTACACCTTC CASSYSPSGYGYTF once NA TRBJ1-2 TRBV6-6 14
TGCGCCAGCAGCGTGACAGGTCCTAACTATGGCTACACCTTC CASSVTGPNYGYTF NA NA TRBJ1-2 TRBV5-1 14
TGCGCCAGCAGCTTGGATATCGGGGGGAACACCGGGGAGCTGTTTTTT CASSLDIGGNTGELFF NA NA TRBJ2-2 TRBV5-1 16
TGTGCCAGCAGCCAGGGGGGACATGGCTACACCTTC CASSQGGHGYTF NA NA TRBJ1-2 TRBV3-1/TRBV3-2 12
TGTGCCAGCAGCCAGGGGACTAGGGCCTACGAGCAGTACTTC CASSQGTRAYEQYF NA TRBD2 TRBJ2-7 TRBV3-1/TRBV3-2 14
TGTGCCACCAGTTCTCCCTCGGGACAAGTCTATGGCTACACCTTC CATSSPSGQVYGYTF NA NA TRBJ1-2 TRBV24-1 15
TGTGCCACCAGCAGAGATGGAGGACTAGCTTCGGATACGCAGTATTTT CATSRDGGLASDTQYF NA TRBD2 TRBJ2-3 TRBV15 16
TGTGCCAGCAGAACAGGGGCTAACGAGCAGTACTTC CASRTGANEQYF NA TRBD1 TRBJ2-7 TRBV6-5 12
TGTGCCAGCAGCCTCGAGCGGGGGGGTTCCTACGAGCAGTACTTC CASSLERGGSYEQYF NA TRBD2 TRBJ2-7 TRBV4-2 15
TGCGCCAGCAGCCCGACTAGCGGGGTCGTCTCGACAGATACGCAGTATTTT CASSPTSGVVSTDTQYF NA TRBD2 TRBJ2-3 TRBV5-1 17
TGTGCCAGCAGACTATTGACAGGGAATGGCTACACCTTC CASRLLTGNGYTF NA TRBD1 TRBJ1-2 TRBV11-3 13
TGTGCCAGCAAAGTGGACACAAGCTCCTACGAGCAGTACTTC CASKVDTSSYEQYF NA NA TRBJ2-7 TRBV2 14
TGTGCCTGGAGTTCCTCTTTCGAGCAGTACTTC CAWSSSFEQYF NA NA TRBJ2-7 TRBV30 11
TGTGCCAGCAGCCAAGGAATGACTAGCGGGGGTAGCTGGGAGACCCAGTACTTC CASSQGMTSGGSWETQYF NA TRBD2 TRBJ2-5 TRBV3-1/TRBV3-2 18
TGTGCCAGCAGATTAGACAGGGGGGCTGGAAACACCATATATTTT CASRLDRGAGNTIYF NA TRBD1 TRBJ1-3 TRBV6-5 15
TGTGCCAGCAGTGAAAGCAGGGGATACACTGAAGCTTTCTTT CASSESRGYTEAFF NA NA TRBJ1-1 TRBV2 14
TGTGCCAGCAGTCACAAAAAGGGGCAGGGGCAGCCCCAGCATTTT CASSHKKGQGQPQHF once NA TRBJ1-5 TRBV6-5 15
TGTGCCAGCAGCTTGCGTGGCCCGTCCAATCAGCCCCAGCATTTT CASSLRGPSNQPQHF NA NA TRBJ1-5 TRBV5-6 15
TGTGCCAGCCACCAGGGGCTCAGTTCACCCCTCCACTTT CASHQGLSSPLHF NA NA TRBJ1-6 TRBV19 13
TGTGCCAGCAGTTTGATAAGGGGTCCCTCTGGAAACACCATATATTTT CASSLIRGPSGNTIYF NA NA TRBJ1-3 TRBV28 16
TGTGCCAGCAGTGACCGTGTCGATCAGCCCCAGCATTTT CASSDRVDQPQHF NA NA TRBJ1-5 TRBV6-1 13
TGTGCCAGTAGTCGCGGGAATCAGCCCCAGCATTTT CASSRGNQPQHF NA NA TRBJ1-5 TRBV19 12
TGTGCCAGCAGCCGGGGGTACAGGGGAGAGACTGAAGCTTTCTTT CASSRGYRGETEAFF NA TRBD1 TRBJ1-1 TRBV3-1/TRBV3-2 15